This TCR beta chain was obtained from a study of blood T cell repertoires in COVID-19. Study details: Acute-phase and convalescent COVID-19 samples originated in the United States, Italy and Spain.

The germline gives CDR1 LGHDT, CDR2 YNNKEL (reference sequence). The CDR3 is 13 residues long. V was pared by 4 bases and J by 1 base, with 8 bases between. This table comes from immunoSEQ multiplex PCR, and its TCRdb copy is limited to in-frame clones, with some not included. Here the sample spans tens of thousands of clones, around three quarters being singletons. Sequencing used peripheral blood. This sequence originates from a woman aged 70-85 years with acute or convalescent COVID-19. The chain uses TRBV3-1 (or the pseudogene TRBV3-2) and TRBJ2-7; D unresolved. For the CDR3, the DNA is TGTGCCAGCAGCCGTCGGTCGTCCTACGAGCAGTACTTC. Protein product: CASSRRSSYEQYF.